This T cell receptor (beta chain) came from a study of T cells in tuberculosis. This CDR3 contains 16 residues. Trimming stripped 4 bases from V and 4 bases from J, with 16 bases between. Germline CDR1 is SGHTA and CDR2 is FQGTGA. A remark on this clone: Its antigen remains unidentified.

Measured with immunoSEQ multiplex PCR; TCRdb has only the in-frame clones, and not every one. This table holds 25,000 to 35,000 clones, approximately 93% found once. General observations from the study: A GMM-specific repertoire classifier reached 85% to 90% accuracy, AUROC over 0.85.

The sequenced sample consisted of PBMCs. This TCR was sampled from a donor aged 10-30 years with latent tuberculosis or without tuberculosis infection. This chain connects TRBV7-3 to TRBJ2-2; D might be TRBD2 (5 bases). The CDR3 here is CASSSAAAMGTGELFF. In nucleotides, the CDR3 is TGTGCCAGCAGCTCGGCAGCGGCTATGGGCACCGGGGAGCTGTTTTTT.